This T cell receptor beta chain was captured in a study of yellow fever vaccine responses in identical twins. TCRdb reprocessed the RT-PCR reads via MiXCR and lists one record per CDR3 protein. The repertoire holds 3,000 to 3,500 distinct CDR3 sequences, with about 88% as singletons. In germline, CDR1 is KGHSH, CDR2 LQKENI. This CDR3 spans 16 amino acids. V lost 5 bases and J 0 bases, leaving 14 bases between the germline ends. This clonotype was counted a single time. The genes are TRBV18 and TRBJ2-1; D possibly corresponds to TRBD2 (6 bases). This TCR was recovered from a woman under 30 who received the yellow fever vaccine. The starting material was T cells from blood (PBMCs), unsorted or a sorted subset (not recorded which), obtained before or after yellow fever vaccination (not recorded which). The CDR3 region is CASSVSSDSSYNEQFF. As DNA, the CDR3 is TGTGCCAGCTCAGTCTCTAGCGATTCCTCCTACAATGAGCAGTTCTTC.